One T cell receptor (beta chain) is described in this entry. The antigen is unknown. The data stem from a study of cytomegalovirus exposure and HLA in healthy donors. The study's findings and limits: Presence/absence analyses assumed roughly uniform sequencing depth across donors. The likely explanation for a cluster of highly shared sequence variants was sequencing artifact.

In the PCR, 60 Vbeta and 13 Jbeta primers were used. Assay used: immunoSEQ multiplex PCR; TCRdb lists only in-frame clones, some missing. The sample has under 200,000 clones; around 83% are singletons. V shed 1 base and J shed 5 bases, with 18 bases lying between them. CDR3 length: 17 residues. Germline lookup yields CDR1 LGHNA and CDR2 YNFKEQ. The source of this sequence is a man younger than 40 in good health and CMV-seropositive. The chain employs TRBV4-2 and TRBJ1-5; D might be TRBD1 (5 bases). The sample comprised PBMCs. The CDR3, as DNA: TGTGCCAGCAGCCAAGCCCCATGGGCGCGGGGCGATCAGCCCCAGCATTTT. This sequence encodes CASSQAPWARGDQPQHF.